The entry below gives a single T cell receptor (beta chain) sequence along with its context. This clonotype was found a few times. Base-call qualities are not available, and no considerably larger clone is one nucleotide away. Per the publication, the treatment or condition label means: live attenuated yellow fever vaccine strain. A standard Ficoll-Paque protocol was used to isolate PBMCs from peripheral blood. With anti-CD3 and anti-CD8 staining plus a dextramer loaded with the yellow fever NS4B epitope peptide, the researchers sorted epitope-specific CD8 T cells. RNA was extracted with TriZol from bulk PBMCs, CD4 and CD8 fractions, and dextramer-positive and dextramer-negative fractions. This specimen comes from a study of T cells after yellow fever vaccination (dated by TCRdb to the late 2010s). Looking at the study overall: Libraries from fractions with low cell numbers were prepared with the SMART-Seq v4 Ultra Low Input RNA kit. Bulk TCR alpha and beta repertoires were sequenced longitudinally to track T-cell clones before and after primary and booster YFV17D yellow fever vaccination. The cohort comprised two healthy male donors, one aged 18 to 30 and one aged 30 to 39 years. Blood samples were taken at several timepoints before and after primary and secondary immunization, and bulk PBMC replicates and cell subsets were isolated. The paper's findings and limits, for the study overall: After the booster, most clones that had expanded after primary vaccination were detected again (roughly 96% of CD4 and over 75% of CD8), suggesting broad maintenance of memory. The secondary T-cell response was found to be weaker but faster than the primary response, with a peak reached on day 5 rather than on day 15. Computational filtering was required because FACS-sorted repertoires could contain abundant contaminating clonotypes from the bulk population. A small share of clonotypes occurred in both CD4 and CD8 compartments, likely arising from convergent recombination. Only a couple of donors were included in the study, so the extent to which the findings can be generalized is limited.

Trimming at the junction amounts to 2 bases on V and 4 bases on J, and the germline ends lie 11 bases apart. Reading from cysteine to phenylalanine, the CDR3 counts 14 amino acids. Of the read, only the CDR3 DNA is kept; its 42 bases are in frame from base 1. Reading the germline V gene gives CDR1 SGHVS and CDR2 FNYEAQ. Synthesis of TCR cDNA relied on 5'RACE template switching, a step that introduced a universal primer site along with unique molecular identifiers. cDNA synthesis was primed from both the TCR alpha and TCR beta constant segments. Library amplification used two PCR steps, and the second PCR step added sample barcodes and sequencing adapters. Sequencing of libraries was done on Illumina HiSeq 2500 (2x100 bp) or NovaSeq (2x150 bp). On the authors' methods: Reads were demultiplexed and collapsed into UMI consensus sequences with MIGEC, and V(D)J alignment was performed with MiXCR. Vaccine-responding clonotypes were defined with edgeR using replicate PBMC samples, requiring FDR below 0.01 and a log2 fold change above 5 up to day 15. Each bulk clonotype was labeled CD4 or CD8 based on which sequenced repertoire, CD4 or CD8, contained the clonotype at higher abundance. NS4B-specific clonotypes were defined as those at least 10-fold enriched in dextramer-positive over dextramer-negative fractions; CD4-biased clonotypes were excluded. The public reads were reprocessed in TCRdb via fastp at Q25 and MiXCR, keeping in-frame beta chains. Each entry is one CDR3 protein sequence, shown with its most common DNA and genes. The V and J calls follow TCRdb's processing rather than the paper's. This sample holds approximately 85,000 distinct CDR3 sequences; 13% were observed only once. Roughly 25% of the sample comes from the top ten.

The chain employs TRBV7-6 and TRBJ2-5, with the D assignment possibly TRBD1 or TRBD2, given 5 matching bases for each. This sample comprised CD8+ T cells not binding an NS4B(214-222) dextramer, sorted from PBMCs, obtained about 20 days after the first yellow fever vaccination. The cell subset or site label, as the study defines it: NS4B epitope dextramer-negative CD8 T cells. The source of this sequence is a man younger than 35 who received the YFV17D yellow fever vaccine. The nucleotides read TGTGCCAGCAGCTTAATGGGACCCGCAGAGACCCAGTACTTC. Its amino acids are CASSLMGPAETQYF.